This T cell receptor (beta chain) was recovered during a study of CD8+CD57+ T cells in acquired aplastic anemia. The overall study: When averaged, DNA from sorted CD4+ and CD8+ cells came to around 3 ug. Healthy donors had, on average, approximately 9.9 million reads for their CD4+ cells. General study results and limits: Overlap between patients and controls comprised 25 to 30 CD8+ CDR3 sequences. A significant difference in CD8+ Simpson's diversity between patients and controls was not found.

Concerning this clonotype: Its antigen is not known.

The CDR3 has 17 residues. V shed 7 bases, J shed 9 bases, and the junction held 12 bases outside the gene matches. Germline V gene lookup returns CDR1 WNHNN and CDR2 SYGVQD (reference sequence). For CDR3 and TCR beta VDJ profiling, genomic DNA was the template used. Using its own MiXCR run on the reads, TCRdb lists one record per CDR3 protein. The table records about 210,000 distinct CDR3 sequences, roughly 35% of them present only once. The origin of this receptor is a human donor in good health, serving as a control. V is TRBV10-1 and J is TRBJ2-1, with 16 bases that match TRBD2. The sequenced sample was sorted CD4+, CD8+, or CD8+CD57+ T cells (not recorded which) from PBMCs. CDR3 bases: TGCGCCAGCATTCTGGGACTAGCGGGAGGGATTCTCTGTGAGCAGTTCTTC. Translating it yields CASILGLAGGILCEQFF.